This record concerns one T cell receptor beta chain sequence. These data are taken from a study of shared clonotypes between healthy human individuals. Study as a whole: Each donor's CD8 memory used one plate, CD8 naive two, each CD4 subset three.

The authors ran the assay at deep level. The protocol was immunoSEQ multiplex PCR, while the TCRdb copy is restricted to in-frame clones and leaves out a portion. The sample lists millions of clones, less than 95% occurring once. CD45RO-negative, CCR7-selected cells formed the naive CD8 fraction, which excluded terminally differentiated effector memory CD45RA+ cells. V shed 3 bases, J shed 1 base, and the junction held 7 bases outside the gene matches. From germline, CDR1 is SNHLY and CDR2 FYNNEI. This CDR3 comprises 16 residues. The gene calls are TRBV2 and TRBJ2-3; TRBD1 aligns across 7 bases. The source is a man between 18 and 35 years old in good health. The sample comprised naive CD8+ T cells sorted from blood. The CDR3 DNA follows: TGTGCCAGCAGTGATGAGGGACAGAGCGGCACAGATACGCAGTATTTT. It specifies CASSDEGQSGTDTQYF.